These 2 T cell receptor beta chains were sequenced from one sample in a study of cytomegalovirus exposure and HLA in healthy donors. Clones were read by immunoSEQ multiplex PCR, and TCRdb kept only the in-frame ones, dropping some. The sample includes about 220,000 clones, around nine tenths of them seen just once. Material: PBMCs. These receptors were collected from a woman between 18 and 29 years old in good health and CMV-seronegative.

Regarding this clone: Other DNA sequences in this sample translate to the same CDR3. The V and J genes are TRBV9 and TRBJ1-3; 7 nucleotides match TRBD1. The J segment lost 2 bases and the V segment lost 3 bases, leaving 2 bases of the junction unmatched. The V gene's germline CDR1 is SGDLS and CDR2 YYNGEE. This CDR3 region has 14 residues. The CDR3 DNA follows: TGTGCCAGCAGCGGCACAGGGGCTGGAAACACCATATATTTT. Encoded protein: CASSGTGAGNTIYF.

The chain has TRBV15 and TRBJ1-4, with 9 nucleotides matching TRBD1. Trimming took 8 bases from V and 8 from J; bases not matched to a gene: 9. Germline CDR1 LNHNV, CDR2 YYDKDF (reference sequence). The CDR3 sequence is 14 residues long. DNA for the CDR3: TGTGCCACCCTGTTATCGGGACAGGGCGAAAAACTGTTTTTT. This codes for CATLLSGQGEKLFF.